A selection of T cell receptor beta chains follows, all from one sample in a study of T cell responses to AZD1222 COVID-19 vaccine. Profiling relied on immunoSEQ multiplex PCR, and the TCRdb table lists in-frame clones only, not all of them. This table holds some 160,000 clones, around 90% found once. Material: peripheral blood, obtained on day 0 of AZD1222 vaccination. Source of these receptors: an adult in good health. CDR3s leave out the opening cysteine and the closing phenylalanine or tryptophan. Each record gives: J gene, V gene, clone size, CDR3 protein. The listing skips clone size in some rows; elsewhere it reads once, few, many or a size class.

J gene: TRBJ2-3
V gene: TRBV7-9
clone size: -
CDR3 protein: ASSQGLAGGVADTQY

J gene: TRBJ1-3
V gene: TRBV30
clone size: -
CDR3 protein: AWSGASGNTIY

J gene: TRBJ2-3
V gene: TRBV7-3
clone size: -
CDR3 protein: ASSLRGVTDTQY

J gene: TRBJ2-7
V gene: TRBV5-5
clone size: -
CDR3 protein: ASSPRQWGGDEQY

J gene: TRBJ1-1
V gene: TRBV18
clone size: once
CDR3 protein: ASSPRGDSNTEAF

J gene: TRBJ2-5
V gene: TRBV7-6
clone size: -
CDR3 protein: ASSPIKGPGGGTQY

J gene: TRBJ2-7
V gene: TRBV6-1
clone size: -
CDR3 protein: ASSEQRSSYEQY

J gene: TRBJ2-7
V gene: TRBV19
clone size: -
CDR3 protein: ASSPPGQGIYEQY

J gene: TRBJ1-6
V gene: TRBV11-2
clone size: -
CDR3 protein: ASSPDTLGLWGSLH

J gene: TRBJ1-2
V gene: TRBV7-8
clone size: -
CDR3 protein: ASSLAMTGSLNGYT

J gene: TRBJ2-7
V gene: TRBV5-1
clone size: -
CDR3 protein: ASSFGTGATYEQY

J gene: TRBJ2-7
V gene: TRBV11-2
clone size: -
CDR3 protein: ASSPRLAGQVFYEQY

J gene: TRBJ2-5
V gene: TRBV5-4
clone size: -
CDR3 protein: ASSLSGQYQETQY

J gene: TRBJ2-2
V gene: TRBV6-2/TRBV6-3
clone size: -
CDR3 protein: ASSLSGTPWAGELF

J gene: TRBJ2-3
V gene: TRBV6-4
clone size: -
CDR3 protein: ASSDSIEGTDTQY

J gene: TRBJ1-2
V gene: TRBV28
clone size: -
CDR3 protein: ASSSRGYGYT

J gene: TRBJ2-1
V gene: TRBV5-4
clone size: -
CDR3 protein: ASRTGQGGLGRLNEQF

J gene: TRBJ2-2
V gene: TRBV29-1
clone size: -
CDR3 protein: SVQGGLNTGELF

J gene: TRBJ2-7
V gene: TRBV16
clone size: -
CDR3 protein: ASSQSGTNEQY

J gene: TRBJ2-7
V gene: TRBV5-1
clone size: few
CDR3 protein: ASSRSGPYEQY

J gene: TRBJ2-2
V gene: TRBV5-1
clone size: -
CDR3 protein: ASSLVSRTTRTGELF

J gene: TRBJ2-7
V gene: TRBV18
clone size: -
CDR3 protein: ASSQGGYEQY

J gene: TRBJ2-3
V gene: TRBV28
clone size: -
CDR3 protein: ASSLPSELTDTQY

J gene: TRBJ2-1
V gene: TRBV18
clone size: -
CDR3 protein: ASSLGLAGHSSYNEQF

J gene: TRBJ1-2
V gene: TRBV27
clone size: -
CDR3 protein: ASSSTGGNYGYT

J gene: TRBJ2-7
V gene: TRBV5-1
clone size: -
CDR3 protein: ASRQTGDSYEQY

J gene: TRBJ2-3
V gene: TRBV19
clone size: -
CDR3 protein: ASKTSGRGTDTQY

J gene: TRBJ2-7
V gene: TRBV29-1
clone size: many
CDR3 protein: SVSGGTGTFEQY

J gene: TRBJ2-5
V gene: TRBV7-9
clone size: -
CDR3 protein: ASSLGDRVSAETQY

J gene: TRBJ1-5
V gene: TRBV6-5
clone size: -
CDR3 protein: ASRDRTSQPQH

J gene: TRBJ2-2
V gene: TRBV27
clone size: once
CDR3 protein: ASSLSAYTGELF

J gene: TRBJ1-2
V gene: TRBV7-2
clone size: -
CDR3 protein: ASSLRTGEGYGYT

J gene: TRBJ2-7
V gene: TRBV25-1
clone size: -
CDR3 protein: ASSAQGEKYEQY

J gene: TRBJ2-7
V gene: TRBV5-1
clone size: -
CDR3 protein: ASSLSGTGALYEQY

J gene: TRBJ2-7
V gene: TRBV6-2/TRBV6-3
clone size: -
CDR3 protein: ASSPGSPYEQY

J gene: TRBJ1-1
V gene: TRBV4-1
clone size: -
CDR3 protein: ASSRGHQEGTEAF

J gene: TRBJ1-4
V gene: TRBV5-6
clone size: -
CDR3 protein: ASSQGEGYEKLF

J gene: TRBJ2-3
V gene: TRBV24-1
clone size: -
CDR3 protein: ATSQAGDKTDTQY

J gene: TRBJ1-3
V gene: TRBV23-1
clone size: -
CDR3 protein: ASSQVIRRGGNTIY

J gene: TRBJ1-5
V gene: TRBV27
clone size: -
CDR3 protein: ASSFSGNRGYSNQPQH

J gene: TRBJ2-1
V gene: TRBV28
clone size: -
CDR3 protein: ASGRNINEQF

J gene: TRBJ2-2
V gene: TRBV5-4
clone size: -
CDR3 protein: ASSPMLGLATGELF

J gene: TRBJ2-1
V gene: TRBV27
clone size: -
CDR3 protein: ASSLRTTSYPEQF

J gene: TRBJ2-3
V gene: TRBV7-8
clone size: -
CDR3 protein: ASSLVLRDTQY

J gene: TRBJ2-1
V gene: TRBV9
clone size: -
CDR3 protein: ASSVGGSGTYNEQF

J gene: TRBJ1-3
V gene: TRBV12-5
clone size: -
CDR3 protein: ASGWTGASSGNTIY

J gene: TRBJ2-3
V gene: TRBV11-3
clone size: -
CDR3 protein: ASSPRDSEGDTQY

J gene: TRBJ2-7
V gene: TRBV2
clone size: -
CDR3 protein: ASSPTGLAYEQY

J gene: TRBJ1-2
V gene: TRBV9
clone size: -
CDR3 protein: ASSVNREGGYT

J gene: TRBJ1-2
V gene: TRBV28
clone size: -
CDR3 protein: ASSFPQVTINYGYT

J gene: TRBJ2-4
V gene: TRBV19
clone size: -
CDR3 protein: ASSLTGPLAKNIQY

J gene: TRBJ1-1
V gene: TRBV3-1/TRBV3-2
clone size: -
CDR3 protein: ASSQEAAPNTEAF

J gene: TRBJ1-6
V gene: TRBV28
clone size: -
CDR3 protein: ASSNEQGARSPLH

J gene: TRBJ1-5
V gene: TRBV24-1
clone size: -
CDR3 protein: ATSEGGTGEGNQPQH